These 4 T cell receptor beta chains originate from one sample sequenced in a study of identical twins. MiXCR was run by TCRdb on the 5' RACE reads, yielding one entry per CDR3 protein. This table has approximately 680,000 distinct CDR3 sequences, under 8.5% appearing once. Separately, the same data were catalogued under a study of yellow fever vaccine responses in identical twins.

The sample comprised PBMCs. Receptors were obtained from a woman aged 18-29 years in good health.

This clonotype was seen a few times. The genes are TRBV7-9 and TRBJ2-5; 10 nucleotides align to TRBD2. This CDR3 spans 15 amino acids. Trimming cost V 3 bases and J 5 bases; bases outside gene matches: 6. Germline values: CDR1 SEHNR, CDR2 FQNEAQ (reference sequence). Written as DNA, the CDR3 is TGTGCCAGCAGCTTTGGGACTAGCGTAATTGAGACCCAGTACTTC. Amino acid sequence: CASSFGTSVIETQYF.

This clonotype was seen ten or more times. The V call is TRBV10-3, the J call TRBJ1-5, with D unresolved. Trimming stripped 2 bases from V and 0 bases from J, with 8 bases between. The CDR3 consists of 15 residues. Germline lookup yields CDR1 ENHRY and CDR2 SYGVKD. CDR3 loop: CAISERPASNQPQHF. CDR3 DNA: TGTGCCATCAGTGAGAGGCCGGCTAGCAATCAGCCCCAGCATTTT.

This clonotype was recorded a few times. The chain couples TRBV10-3 to TRBJ2-6, with 7 bases fitting TRBD1. This CDR3 has 18 amino acids. The ends lost 0 bases at V and 0 bases at J; junction bases unmatched: 5. The germline V gene encodes CDR1 ENHRY and CDR2 SYGVKD. CDR3 nucleotides: TGTGCCATCAGTGAGTCTAAGGGGGCCCTCTCTGGGGCCAACGTCCTGACTTTC. Translation gives CAISESKGALSGANVLTF.

The chain employs TRBV24-1 and TRBJ1-1, with D perhaps TRBD1 (5 bases). The CDR3 runs 13 residues. From germline, CDR1 is KGHDR and CDR2 SFDVKD. V was pared by 4 bases and J by 3 bases, with 8 bases between. The CDR3 is CATSDAGYTEAFF. Here the CDR3 DNA reads TGTGCCACCAGTGACGCAGGGTACACTGAAGCTTTCTTT.